These 29 T cell receptor beta chains originate from one sample sequenced in a study of cytomegalovirus exposure and HLA in healthy donors. The primer mix had 60 Vbeta and 13 Jbeta primers. Here immunoSEQ multiplex PCR was the method, and the copy in TCRdb shows in-frame clones only, minus some. The sample lists under 200,000 clones; around 62% were seen once. The specimen sequenced was PBMCs. These receptors came from a man aged 35 to 55 in good health and CMV-seronegative.

The rearrangement links TRBV5-1 to TRBJ2-7; D remains ambiguous. The V gene's germline CDR1 is SGHRS and CDR2 YFSETQ. This CDR3 is 15 amino acids long. Trimming took 0 bases from V and 4 from J, leaving 14 bases between them. In DNA, the CDR3 is TGCGCCAGCAGCTTGGCGGGTCTTCGAGCGTACGAGCAGTACTTC. Its protein is CASSLAGLRAYEQYF.

CDR3 loop: CASSLSPPGGGKNIQYF. The CDR3 nucleotides read TGTGCCAGCAGTTTATCGCCCCCGGGAGGGGGCAAAAACATTCAGTACTTC. The rearrangement joins TRBV27 to TRBJ2-4; 8 bases line up with TRBD2. Germline V CDR1 and CDR2: MNHEY, SMNVEV (reference sequence). The CDR3 loop spans 17 amino acids. The ends lost 0 bases at V and 3 bases at J; junction bases unmatched: 7.

The rearrangement joins TRBV5-1 to TRBJ2-6, with TRBD1 matching over 9 bases. Germline V gene data show CDR1 as SGHRS and CDR2 as YFSETQ. This CDR3 spans 16 amino acids. Unmatched junction bases numbered 7, after V lost 6 bases and J lost 3 bases. CDR3 nucleotides: TGCGCCAGCAACGAACAGGGGGCTTTTGGGGCCAACGTCCTGACTTTC. As protein: CASNEQGAFGANVLTF.

This clone was seen only once. This chain joins TRBV7-2 and TRBJ2-7; 7 bases map to TRBD2. The V gene's germline CDR1 is SGHTA and CDR2 FQGNSA. Trimming cost V 1 base and J 2 bases; bases outside gene matches: 8. The CDR3 is 16 residues long. CDR3 in amino acids: CASSLDGGGLTYEQYF. CDR3 DNA sequence: TGTGCCAGCAGCTTAGATGGGGGAGGGCTCACCTACGAGCAGTACTTC.

This clone was counted only a few times. This rearrangement joins TRBV18 to TRBJ2-1; 10 bases are a match to TRBD2. The CDR3 is 17 amino acids. V was pared by 6 bases and J by 2 bases, with 10 bases of the junction left unmatched. Per germline, CDR1 KGHSH and CDR2 LQKENI. DNA of the CDR3: TGTGCCAGCTCGGGGCTAGCGGGAGCTCAAACCTACAATGAGCAGTTCTTC. Translating gives CASSGLAGAQTYNEQFF. The entire variable domain, with the rest obtained from reference TRBV18 and TRBJ2-1, is as follows: NAGVMQNPRHLVRRRGQEARLRCSPMKGHSHVYWYRQLPEEGLKFMVYLQKENIIDESGMPKERFSAEFPKEGPSILRIQQVVRGDSAAYFCASSGLAGAQTYNEQFFGPGTRLTVL.

The V gene is TRBV5-1, the J gene TRBJ2-7; TRBD1 might be the D (6 bases). Germline loops: CDR1 SGHRS, CDR2 YFSETQ. The CDR3 extends over 12 amino acids. Trimming removed 4 bases from V and 4 bases from J, with 9 bases in between. The CDR3 DNA reads TGCGCCAGCAGCATACAGGGTTACGAGCAGTACTTC. Translated: CASSIQGYEQYF.

V gene TRBV15 combines with J gene TRBJ1-2, with a weak D call TRBD1 (6 bases). V was pared by 0 bases and J by 2 bases, with 10 bases between. Germline lookup yields CDR1 LNHNV and CDR2 YYDKDF (reference sequence). The CDR3 loop spans 15 amino acids. The CDR3 nucleotides are TGTGCCACCAGCAGAGAGATAGGGGGAAACTATGGCTACACCTTC. Its translation: CATSREIGGNYGYTF.

CDR3 coding DNA: TGTGCCAGCAATTTGAGGACAGGGTTCTCTGGGGCCAACGTCCTGACTTTC. Encoded protein: CASNLRTGFSGANVLTF. V usage is TRBV7-6 and J usage is TRBJ2-6; 8 bases align to TRBD1. The germline V gene encodes CDR1 SGHVS and CDR2 FNYEAQ. Trimming at V came to 7 bases and at J to 0 bases, leaving 8 bases not matched to a gene. The CDR3 has 17 amino acids.

About this clone: At one of its ends the junction is not consistent with the germline gene, which may arise from a read error. This chain joins TRBV7-9 and TRBJ2-3, with a tentative D call TRBD1 (5 bases). This CDR3 comprises 16 residues. The germline V gene encodes CDR1 SEHNR and CDR2 FQNEAQ (reference sequence). The CDR3 DNA follows: TGTTCCAGCAGCTCTGGACAAGGGCTACACGCAGATACGCAGTATTTT. Amino acids: CSSSSGQGLHADTQYF.

The chain has TRBV19 and TRBJ2-3, with TRBD2 identical over 9 bases. CDR3 length: 16 amino acids. Germline assignment: CDR1 LNHDA and CDR2 SQIVND (reference sequence). Trimming cost V 3 bases and J 2 bases; bases outside gene matches: 6. CDR3 amino acids: CASSIFLAGITDTQYF. In DNA form, the CDR3 reads TGTGCCAGTAGTATCTTTCTAGCGGGAATCACAGATACGCAGTATTTT.

The gene calls are TRBV2 and TRBJ2-5, with D tentatively TRBD1 (7 bases). The CDR3 runs to 13 residues. Germline CDR1 and CDR2: SNHLY and FYNNEI. V dropped 8 bases and J dropped 4 bases, with 14 bases sitting between them. The CDR3 DNA follows: TGTGCCAGCGGAGGGGGCGTATCAGAGACCCAGTACTTC. It codes for CASGGGVSETQYF.

The chain uses TRBV5-1 and TRBJ2-3, with a tentative D call TRBD2 (5 bases). The V end lost 2 bases, the J end lost 2 bases, and 9 bases lay between the germline ends. The germline gives CDR1 SGHRS, CDR2 YFSETQ. The CDR3 is 14 residues long. The CDR3 coding sequence is TGCGCCAGCAGCTTTGGGGAGACCACAGATACGCAGTATTTT. Translation gives CASSFGETTDTQYF.

CDR3 loop: CASTRTGVTGELFF. As DNA, the CDR3 is TGTGCCAGCACCCGGACAGGGGTTACCGGGGAGCTGTTTTTT. This chain connects TRBV25-1 to TRBJ2-2; 9 nucleotides line up with TRBD1. The ends lost 7 bases at V and 5 bases at J; junction bases unmatched: 5. The CDR3 runs 14 residues. CDR1 is MGHDK, CDR2 SYGVNS, per germline.

This chain links TRBV5-6 with TRBJ2-2; D possibly corresponds to TRBD1 (6 bases). The length of the CDR3 is 14 residues. Trimming cost V 3 bases and J 8 bases, with 14 bases left between them. CDR1 and CDR2 (germline): SGHDT, YYEEEE. CDR3 region: CASSWYSGEGELFF. The CDR3 DNA is TGTGCCAGCAGCTGGTACTCAGGGGAGGGGGAGCTGTTTTTT. The variable domain in full, with the rest retrieved from reference TRBV5-6 and TRBJ2-2, is DAGVTQSPTHLIKTRGQQVTLRCSPKSGHDTVSWYQQALGQGPQFIFQYYEEEERQRGNFPDRFSGHQFPNYSSELNVNALLLGDSALYLCASSWYSGEGELFFGEGSRLTVL.

The CDR3: CASSLTPGLAGRETQYF. CDR3 bases: TGTGCCAGCAGCTTAACGCCGGGACTAGCGGGAAGAGAGACCCAGTACTTC. The chain combines TRBV5-6 with TRBJ2-5; TRBD2 matches at 13 bases. CDR3 length: 17 residues. Trimming cost V 2 bases and J 4 bases; bases outside gene matches: 8. Per germline, CDR1 SGHDT and CDR2 YYEEEE.

The V call is TRBV7-8, the J call TRBJ2-5; 11 bases fit TRBD2. J was trimmed by 5 bases and V by 0 bases; bases with no gene match: 20. The CDR3 consists of 21 residues. The germline V gene encodes CDR1 SGHVS and CDR2 FQNEAQ. CDR3 in amino acids: CASSLALGETSGALMGETQYF. CDR3 bases: TGTGCCAGCAGCTTAGCGCTAGGAGAGACTAGCGGGGCCCTAATGGGGGAGACCCAGTACTTC. Using reference TRBV7-8 and TRBJ2-5 for the parts outside the CDR3, the full variable domain is GAGVSQSPRYKVAKRGQDVALRCDPISGHVSLFWYQQALGQGPEFLTYFQNEAQLDKSGLPSDRFFAERPEGSVSTLKIQRTQQEDSAVYLCASSLALGETSGALMGETQYFGPGTRLLVL.

The rearrangement uses TRBV5-1 and TRBJ1-3, with D perhaps matching TRBD1 (6 bases). This CDR3 is 15 amino acids long. Trimming removed 4 bases at V and 0 bases at J, with 11 bases between. CDR1 SGHRS and CDR2 YFSETQ come from the germline V gene. The CDR3 region has the DNA TGCGCCAGCAGCCCCCGGACAGTCTCTGGAAACACCATATATTTT. Its translation: CASSPRTVSGNTIYF.

The chain joins TRBV4-1 to TRBJ1-1; 8 positions agree with TRBD1. Unmatched junction bases numbered 6, after V lost 0 bases and J lost 6 bases. Looked up from germline, CDR1 is MGHRA and CDR2 is YSYEKL. There are 15 residues in the CDR3. CDR3 sequence reads: CASSQERRTGSEAFF. The CDR3 DNA follows: TGCGCCAGCAGCCAAGAAAGGAGGACAGGGTCTGAAGCTTTCTTT.

The chain is built from TRBV2 and TRBJ2-1; 8 nucleotides agree with TRBD1. With V trimmed by 4 bases and J by 5 bases, 7 bases remained unmatched. From germline, CDR1 is SNHLY and CDR2 FYNNEI. The CDR3 contains 15 residues. CDR3: CASSAPGGRNNEQFF. The CDR3 DNA reads as TGTGCCAGCAGTGCGCCAGGGGGCAGAAACAATGAGCAGTTCTTC. The complete variable domain, with remaining parts taken from reference TRBV2 and TRBJ2-1, reads EPEVTQTPSHQVTQMGQEVILRCVPISNHLYFYWYRQILGQKVEFLVSFYNNEISEKSEIFDDQFSVERPDGSNFTLKIRSTKLEDSAMYFCASSAPGGRNNEQFFGPGTRLTVL.

The gene calls are TRBV2 and TRBJ1-2; TRBD1 matches 9 bases. This CDR3 is built from 14 residues. Germline CDR1 SNHLY, CDR2 FYNNEI. Losses at the gene ends were 8 bases for V and 1 base for J; bases not matched to a gene: 5. The CDR3 loop reads CASRDRVNNYGYTF. DNA for the CDR3: TGTGCCAGCCGGGACAGGGTTAATAACTATGGCTACACCTTC.

V usage is TRBV4-3 and J usage is TRBJ1-6, with 9 bases identical to TRBD1. The ends lost 6 bases at V and 7 bases at J; junction bases unmatched: 4. Germline assignment: CDR1 LGHNA and CDR2 YSLEER. The CDR3 is 14 residues long. The CDR3 loop is CASRDGQGNSPLHF. CDR3 bases: TGCGCCAGCAGAGACGGACAGGGGAATTCACCCCTCCACTTT.

The genes are TRBV28 and TRBJ2-3; possible D gene TRBD2, 7 bases. Trimming pared 3 bases from V and 7 bases from J, leaving 26 bases between. The germline CDR1 and CDR2 sequences are MDHEN and SYDVKM. The length of the CDR3 is 18 residues. Here the CDR3 DNA reads TGTGCCAGCAGTTTGCCCCCCGGGGGCGGGGGCCCCACTTATACGCAGTATTTT. This codes for CASSLPPGGGGPTYTQYF.

The rearrangement joins TRBV6-1 to TRBJ2-7; 8 bases are shared with TRBD2. The CDR3 contains 15 residues. CDR1 and CDR2 from the germline V gene are MNHNS and SASEGT. J gave up 1 base and V 4 bases, and 6 bases lay outside the gene matches. CDR3 bases: TGTGCCAGCAGTGCGGGGGGGAGTAGTTCCTACGAGCAGTACTTC. Amino acid sequence: CASSAGGSSSYEQYF.

The V gene is TRBV5-4, the J gene TRBJ2-1; 7 bases map to TRBD1. The CDR3 is 16 amino acids. Germline V gene sequence: CDR1 SGHNT, CDR2 YYREEE (reference sequence). With 3 bases clipped from V and 0 bases from J, the junction kept 6 bases outside the gene matches. DNA of the CDR3: TGTGCCAGCAGCTCCCGGGACAGCAGCTCCTACAATGAGCAGTTCTTC. Translating it yields CASSSRDSSSYNEQFF.

This chain links TRBV6-6 with TRBJ2-5; the D is unclear. The V end lost 4 bases, the J end lost 3 bases, and 12 bases lay between the germline ends. Per the germline V gene, CDR1 is MNHNY and CDR2 is SVGAGI (reference sequence). CDR3 length: 14 amino acids. The CDR3: CASSWRRVKETQYF. The CDR3 DNA follows: TGTGCCAGCAGTTGGAGACGGGTGAAAGAGACCCAGTACTTC.

This chain joins TRBV4-3 and TRBJ2-1, with D unclear. The germline CDR1 and CDR2 sequences are LGHNA and YSLEER. V lost 0 bases and J 3 bases, leaving 9 bases between the germline ends. The CDR3 runs 15 residues. Written as DNA, the CDR3 is TGCGCCAGCAGCCAAGATCTGAGAAACTACAATGAGCAGTTCTTC. Translating it yields CASSQDLRNYNEQFF.

V gene TRBV9 combines with J gene TRBJ1-2, with a possible D match to TRBD1 (5 bases). The CDR3 loop spans 14 amino acids. Per germline, CDR1 SGDLS and CDR2 YYNGEE. V lost 7 bases, J lost 6 bases, and 19 bases lay in between. The DNA for the CDR3 is TGTGCCAGCGGGCGGGGGGGTAGCGATCATGGCTACACCTTC. This translates into CASGRGGSDHGYTF.

The chain links TRBV28 to TRBJ1-1, with D hard to call. Trimming left V 6 bases short and J 0 bases short, with 14 bases between. CDR1 is MDHEN and CDR2 is SYDVKM in the germline V gene. CDR3 length: 15 amino acids. This CDR3 is CASRKYGRMNTEAFF. DNA for the CDR3: TGTGCCAGCAGAAAGTATGGCAGAATGAACACTGAAGCTTTCTTT. The whole variable domain, filled in from reference TRBV28 and TRBJ1-1, reads DVKVTQSSRYLVKRTGEKVFLECVQDMDHENMFWYRQDPGLGLRLIYFSYDVKMKEKGDIPEGYSVSREKKERFSLILESASTNQTSMYLCASRKYGRMNTEAFFGQGTRLTVV.

This rearrangement joins TRBV4-2 to TRBJ2-7; the D gene is possibly TRBD2 (5 bases). TRBJ2-5 explains the end of the DNA better; the J call may be wrong. The CDR3 contains 14 residues. Germline V gives CDR1 LGHNA, CDR2 YNFKEQ. The CDR3 nucleotides read TGTGCCAGCAGCCAAGATCCGGAGGAGGAGACCCAGTACTTC. As protein: CASSQDPEEETQYF.